This T cell receptor (beta chain) was sequenced in a study of blood T cell repertoires in COVID-19. This table comes from immunoSEQ multiplex PCR, and its TCRdb copy is limited to in-frame clones, with some not included. Here the sample spans nearly 200,000 clones, 80% to 85% being singletons. Participants, roughly 18 to 89 years old, spanned fewer than 30 US areas. Clinical histories supplied by participants themselves formed the basis of cohort assignment. Two consecutive negative NP/OP PCR tests, clearance, or resolved symptoms defined Cohort 3 recovery. The sample was PBMCs or T cells enriched from blood (not recorded which). The TCR was taken from a man aged 35 to 55 who had recovered from COVID-19.

CDR3 sequence: CASSLAKQGGLGYEQFF. The CDR3 bases are TGTGCCAGCAGCTTAGCGAAACAGGGGGGTCTGGGTTATGAGCAGTTCTTC. The chain combines TRBV7-9 with TRBJ2-1; 8 bases match TRBD1. Trimming at V came to 0 bases and at J to 8 bases, leaving 12 bases not matched to a gene. Germline-derived CDR1 and CDR2 are SEHNR and FQNEAQ (reference sequence). The CDR3 spans 17 residues.